This T cell receptor (beta chain) was obtained from a study of T cell repertoires in cytomegalovirus infection. About the research overall: Matching HLA type, along with CMV infection, was indicated by public TCR beta signatures. Findings and limits, study-wide: Summed frequency of public TCR beta families distinguished CMV carriers with the relevant HLA.

V lost 4 bases and J lost 4; bases outside the gene matches: 2. This CDR3 has 16 amino acids. This clonotype was detected once. The antigen is undetermined. TCRdb re-called the reads through MiXCR, storing one row per CDR3 protein. The table includes more than 65,000 distinct CDR3 sequences, under 55% detected once. J is TRBJ2-1 and V is TRBV12-3 or TRBV12-4; 15 bases are a match to TRBD2. The clonotype originates from a human donor in good health (CMV status not recorded). Some clones in this sample may be carry-over from other donors' samples. Source: CD8+ T cells from cultured PBMCs, taken from culture after CMV antigen stimulation. In DNA, the CDR3 is TGTGCCAGCAGTTGGACTAGCGGGGGGGCATACAATGAGCAGTTCTTC. This gives the protein CASSWTSGGAYNEQFF.